The 27 T cell receptor beta chains given below trace back to one sample, sequenced in a study of blood T cells in healthy people across ages. For the second PCR, which ran for about 6 to 12 cycles, a sample-barcoded 5' primer and a J-beta primer mix were used. MiXCR was run by TCRdb on the 5' RACE reads, yielding one entry per CDR3 protein. The data show 1.6 million or so distinct CDR3 sequences, roughly 30% seen once. Sequenced input: blood. Source of these receptors: a woman in her twenties or thirties in good health.

A few counts support this clonotype. The chain carries TRBV10-2 and TRBJ2-5; 9 positions match TRBD2. The CDR3 runs 13 residues. Looked up from germline, CDR1 is WSHSY and CDR2 is SAAADI. V shed 9 bases, J shed 2 bases, and the junction held 4 bases outside the gene matches. This CDR3 is CARAGGAQETQYF. CDR3 in DNA: TGCGCCAGAGCGGGGGGTGCACAAGAGACCCAGTACTTC.

The rearrangement uses TRBV20-1 and TRBJ2-5; D ambiguous. V shed 2 bases and J shed 2 bases, with 6 bases lying between them. The CDR3 is 12 residues long. CDR1 is DFQATT, CDR2 SNEGSKA, per germline (reference sequence). The CDR3 nucleotides are TGCAGTGCTAGATCACAACAAGAGACCCAGTACTTC. Translating gives CSARSQQETQYF.

The chain joins TRBV4-1 to TRBJ1-6, with a weak D call TRBD1 (6 bases). The germline gives CDR1 MGHRA, CDR2 YSYEKL. The CDR3 extends over 18 amino acids. V was clipped by 4 bases and J by 7 bases, with 23 bases between them. The CDR3 region has the DNA TGCGCCAGCAGCCCAGGACAGCCCCTCATGAATGGAAATTCACCCCTCCACTTT. Amino acid sequence: CASSPGQPLMNGNSPLHF.

This clonotype was seen a few times. This chain connects TRBV6-1 to TRBJ1-5; D unresolved. Germline V CDR1 and CDR2: MNHNS, SASEGT. V gave up 0 bases and J gave up 6 bases, with 6 bases separating them. The CDR3 loop spans 13 amino acids. The CDR3 sequence: CASSEAGFQPQHF. CDR3 DNA sequence: TGTGCCAGCAGTGAAGCCGGCTTTCAGCCCCAGCATTTT.

This rearrangement joins TRBV28 to TRBJ1-2; 7 nucleotides line up with TRBD1. Germline CDR1 reads MDHEN; CDR2 reads SYDVKM. Trimming removed 6 bases from V and 12 bases from J; junction bases left unmatched: 4. The CDR3 is made up of 10 amino acids. The DNA for the CDR3 is TGTGCCAGCAGCCGAGGACAGGACACCTTC. Translation gives CASSRGQDTF.

A remark on this clonotype: One end of the junction does not line up with germline, which may come from a read error. This chain joins TRBV4-1 and TRBJ1-3; D remains unclear. Germline V gene data show CDR1 as MGHRA and CDR2 as YSYEKL. This CDR3 is 15 amino acids long. CDR3 in amino acids: CANSPHLGQQNTIYF. The CDR3 DNA sequence: TGCGCCAACAGCCCCCACCTGGGCCAGCAGAACACCATATATTTT.

This chain links TRBV20-1 with TRBJ2-7; perhaps TRBD2 as D (5 bases). CDR1 is DFQATT and CDR2 is SNEGSKA in the germline V gene (reference sequence). The CDR3 consists of 12 residues. With 5 bases removed from V and 4 bases from J, the gap between germline ends came to 12 bases. This chain's CDR3 is CSAGLTQYEQYF. The DNA for the CDR3 is TGCAGTGCTGGACTGACACAATACGAGCAGTACTTC.

This clonotype was picked up many times. The chain combines TRBV7-2 with TRBJ2-7; D is undetermined. CDR1 SGHTA and CDR2 FQGNSA come from the germline V gene. The CDR3 consists of 13 residues. V was shortened by 5 bases and J by 3 bases, with 11 bases between the two germline ends. This CDR3 reads CASSRPEHYEQYF. CDR3 nucleotides: TGTGCCAGCAGCCGGCCGGAGCACTACGAGCAGTACTTC.

In this sample, this clonotype turned up once. The V call is TRBV20-1, the J call TRBJ2-3; 9 bases are a match to TRBD2. The CDR3 extends over 14 amino acids. The germline CDR1 and CDR2 sequences are DFQATT and SNEGSKA (reference sequence). Trimming at V came to 4 bases and at J to 6 bases, leaving 8 bases not matched to a gene. This CDR3 is CSAKPAGGSDTQYF. The CDR3 DNA is TGCAGTGCTAAACCCGCGGGAGGGAGCGATACGCAGTATTTT.

This chain uses TRBV24-1 with TRBJ1-5, with D maybe TRBD1 (5 bases). The CDR3 length is 14 residues. The V end lost 3 bases, the J end lost 3 bases, and 8 bases lay between the germline ends. Germline-derived CDR1 and CDR2 are KGHDR and SFDVKD. CDR3 sequence: CATSDGGVNQPQHF. The CDR3 region has the DNA TGTGCCACCAGTGATGGGGGAGTCAATCAGCCCCAGCATTTT.

This chain uses TRBV27 with TRBJ2-3; 10 bases match TRBD2. The J segment lost 2 bases and the V segment lost 5 bases, leaving 7 bases of the junction unmatched. The CDR3 is 16 residues long. The germline CDR1 and CDR2 sequences are MNHEY and SMNVEV (reference sequence). The CDR3 loop is CASSPPLAGATDTQYF. Here the CDR3 DNA reads TGTGCCAGCAGTCCACCCCTAGCGGGAGCCACAGATACGCAGTATTTT.

This rearrangement joins TRBV28 to TRBJ1-1, with unresolved D. Germline CDR1 is MDHEN and CDR2 is SYDVKM. The CDR3 totals 13 residues. V lost 3 bases and J 1 base, leaving 6 bases between the germline ends. As DNA, the CDR3 is TGTGCCAGCAGTTTTATTCGGAACACTGAAGCTTTCTTT. The encoded protein is CASSFIRNTEAFF.

As regards this clonotype: One end of the junction varies from germline; a read error may be responsible. The rearrangement joins TRBV4-1 to TRBJ2-6; 9 bases are a match to TRBD1. The germline gives CDR1 MGHRA, CDR2 YSYEKL. The CDR3 extends over 17 amino acids. CDR3 DNA sequence: TGCGCCAGCAGCCTCCGGGACAGGGCTGACGGGGCCAACGTCCGGACTTTC. It is translated as CASSLRDRADGANVRTF.

The chain uses TRBV14 and TRBJ1-2; a weak D match, TRBD1 (5 bases). V lost 2 bases and J lost 8, with 15 bases in between. The CDR3 is 14 amino acids. Germline CDR1 SGHDN, CDR2 FVKESK. For the CDR3, the DNA is TGTGCCAGCAGCCAATTGGGGCAGGGAGAAGGCTACACCTTC. It encodes CASSQLGQGEGYTF.

The V call is TRBV7-2, the J call TRBJ1-2; D is unresolved. The CDR3 has 15 amino acids. Trimming cost V 1 base and J 0 bases, with 9 bases left between them. The germline CDR1 and CDR2 sequences are SGHTA and FQGNSA. CDR3 coding DNA: TGTGCCAGCAGCTTAGGGGAGATTTCTAACTATGGCTACACCTTC. This codes for CASSLGEISNYGYTF. Using reference TRBV7-2 and TRBJ1-2 for the parts outside the CDR3, the full variable domain is GAGVSQSPSNKVTEKGKDVELRCDPISGHTALYWYRQSLGQGLEFLIYFQGNSAPDKSGLPSDRFSAERTGGSVSTLTIQRTQQEDSAVYLCASSLGEISNYGYTFGSGTRLTVV.

The chain is built from TRBV6-2 or TRBV6-3 and TRBJ2-3; D may correspond to TRBD1 or TRBD2 (5 bases each). The CDR3 is 18 residues long. Trimming cost V 6 bases and J 0 bases, with 22 bases left between them. CDR1 is MNHEY, CDR2 SVGEGT, per germline. CDR3 DNA: TGTGCCAGCAGGCCCCGACAGCCGGGGCCACCTAGCACAGATACGCAGTATTTT. Protein: CASRPRQPGPPSTDTQYF.

This clonotype was seen a handful of times. The rearrangement links TRBV28 to TRBJ2-7; a weak D match, TRBD2 (7 bases). The germline V gene has CDR1 MDHEN and CDR2 SYDVKM. V was cut by 7 bases and J by 5 bases, with 21 bases left in between. This CDR3 has 15 residues. Here the CDR3 DNA reads TGTGCCAGCAACGGTTGGGGGGGGCGGATCGACGAGCAGTACTTC. This sequence encodes CASNGWGGRIDEQYF.

V usage is TRBV21-1 and J usage is TRBJ1-5; TRBD1 is the table's D call and was not checked against the DNA. TRBV21-1 is shown as a pseudogene. The CDR3 is 18 residues long. The CDR3 region is CASSKGPRKLGRDQPQHF. The CDR3 DNA reads as TGTGCCAGCAGCAAAGGACCCAGGAAGCTTGGGCGAGATCAGCCCCAGCATTTT.

This clonotype was found many times. This sequence joins TRBV10-3 and TRBJ2-7; 8 nucleotides align to TRBD2. From germline, CDR1 is ENHRY and CDR2 SYGVKD. CDR3 length: 12 residues. The trim removed 8 bases at V and 5 bases at J, leaving 5 bases unmatched. The CDR3 loop reads CAIAREENEQYF. The CDR3 coding sequence is TGTGCCATCGCGCGGGAGGAGAACGAGCAGTACTTC.

The chain carries TRBV7-9 and TRBJ2-1; the D is unclear. This CDR3 region has 12 residues. V lost 6 bases and J lost 6, with 9 bases in between. Germline V CDR1 and CDR2: SEHNR, FQNEAQ (reference sequence). The CDR3 loop is CASSNLFNEQFF. The CDR3 DNA is TGTGCCAGCAGTAACCTCTTCAATGAGCAGTTCTTC.

V and J are TRBV6-6 and TRBJ2-3; D possibly corresponds to TRBD2 (6 bases). Trimming took 0 bases from V and 6 from J, leaving 13 bases between them. CDR1 is MNHNY, CDR2 SVGAGI, per germline (reference sequence). The CDR3 loop spans 15 amino acids. The CDR3 DNA reads TGTGCCAGCAGTTACTCTACGACTAGTTTCGATACGCAGTATTTT. Its translation: CASSYSTTSFDTQYF.

V is TRBV6-1 and J is TRBJ2-3, with a possible D match to TRBD2 (5 bases). V lost 1 base and J lost 3, with 11 bases in between. The CDR3 runs to 15 residues. Per the germline V gene, CDR1 is MNHNS and CDR2 is SASEGT. CDR3 sequence: CASSEVVTTTDTQYF. In DNA, the CDR3 is TGTGCCAGCAGTGAAGTGGTGACTACAACAGATACGCAGTATTTT.

This clonotype occurred a few times. The genes are TRBV9 and TRBJ2-7, with a weak D call TRBD2 (5 bases). With 1 base removed from V and 0 bases from J, the gap between germline ends came to 11 bases. From germline, CDR1 is SGDLS and CDR2 YYNGEE. The CDR3 is 15 amino acids. The chain's CDR3 is CASSVSSSGSYEQYF. In nucleotides, the CDR3 is TGTGCCAGCAGCGTAAGTTCAAGCGGCTCCTACGAGCAGTACTTC.

This rearrangement joins TRBV20-1 to TRBJ1-1; D remains ambiguous. Per the germline V gene, CDR1 is DFQATT and CDR2 is SNEGSKA (reference sequence). CDR3 size: 15 residues. The V gene lost 0 bases and the J gene lost 5 bases, with 16 bases spanning the gap. As DNA, the CDR3 is TGCAGTGCTAGAGATCAAGCGACTTTTAGGACTGAAGCTTTCTTT. This codes for CSARDQATFRTEAFF.

The chain links TRBV5-1 to TRBJ1-5; unclear D gene. The CDR3 sequence is 16 residues long. Germline CDR1 reads SGHRS; CDR2 reads YFSETQ. V gave up 5 bases and J gave up 4 bases, with 19 bases separating them. The CDR3 nucleotides read TGCGCCAGCAGAGTGGGCACAGATGTACGTAATCAGCCCCAGCATTTT. It translates to CASRVGTDVRNQPQHF.

This clonotype occurred once. CDR3 amino acids: CASSSLDSGELFF. The DNA for the CDR3 is TGTGCCAGCAGCTCCCTAGATTCCGGGGAGCTGTTTTTT. The rearrangement uses TRBV7-9 and TRBJ2-2, with unresolved D. V was clipped by 4 bases and J by 6 bases, with 9 bases between them. Germline CDR1 reads SEHNR; CDR2 reads FQNEAQ (reference sequence). This CDR3 region has 13 residues. The whole variable domain, filled in from reference TRBV7-9 and TRBJ2-2, reads DTGVSQNPRHKITKRGQNVTFRCDPISEHNRLYWYRQTLGQGPEFLTYFQNEAQLEKSRLLSDRFSAERPKGSFSTLEIQRTEQGDSAMYLCASSSLDSGELFFGEGSRLTVL.

This clonotype was counted many times. V and J are TRBV6-6 and TRBJ1-5, with no clear D. The CDR3 loop spans 14 amino acids. Trimming left V 8 bases short and J 2 bases short, with 13 bases between. Germline CDR1 and CDR2: MNHNY and SVGAGI (reference sequence). For the CDR3, the DNA is TGTGCCAGCTCTTTTGCGTCCCGCAATCAGCCCCAGCATTTT. Encoded protein: CASSFASRNQPQHF.